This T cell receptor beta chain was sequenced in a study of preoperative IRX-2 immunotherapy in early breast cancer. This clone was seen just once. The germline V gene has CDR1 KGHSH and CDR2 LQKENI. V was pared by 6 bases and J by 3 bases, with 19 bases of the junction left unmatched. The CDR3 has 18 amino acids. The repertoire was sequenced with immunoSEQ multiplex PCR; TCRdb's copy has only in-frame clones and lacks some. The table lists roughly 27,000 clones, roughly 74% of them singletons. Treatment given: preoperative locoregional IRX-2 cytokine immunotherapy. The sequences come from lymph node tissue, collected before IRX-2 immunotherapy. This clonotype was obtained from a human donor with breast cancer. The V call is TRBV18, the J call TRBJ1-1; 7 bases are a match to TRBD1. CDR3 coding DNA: TGTGCCAGCTCTATCAAAACCCCCGGGACAGCCGGCGACACTGAAGCTTTCTTT. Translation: CASSIKTPGTAGDTEAFF.